The entry that follows covers one T cell receptor beta chain sequence. Its antigen is not known. The source of the sample is a study of shared clonotypes between healthy human individuals. Study observations and caveats: In the sorted subsets, rarefaction showed sequencing was incomplete despite large depth. In contrast to clonotypes shared by all four donors, non-shared clonotypes had lower generation probabilities.

Terminally differentiated effector memory CD45RA+ cells were excluded by CCR7 positive selection of CD45RO-negative cells. Donors comprised healthy HIV-negative adults lacking recent acute infections or vaccinations. Profiled with immunoSEQ multiplex PCR; TCRdb holds only in-frame clones, not every one. The sample includes some 800,000 clones, nearly 95% of them seen just once. With 4 bases removed from V and 4 bases from J, the gap between germline ends came to 15 bases. The CDR3 length is 15 residues. Germline CDR1 and CDR2: SGDLS and YYNGEE. The clonotype originates from a young man in good health. Material for sequencing was naive CD8+ T cells sorted from blood. The chain links TRBV9 to TRBJ1-3; D may be TRBD1 (5 bases). CDR3: CASSFGGAYGNTIYF. In nucleotides, the CDR3 is TGTGCCAGCAGCTTTGGTGGGGCGTACGGAAACACCATATATTTT.